The clone carrying this T cell receptor beta chain appeared many times. Its target is unknown. Sample time point: pre-sensitization, week 0. Treatment meaning: therapeutic diphenylcyclopropenone sensitization with weekly scalp DPC. Each patch test followed a blood draw. This sample is part of a study of human T cells and chemical hapten exposure. Looked up from germline, CDR1 is MNHEY and CDR2 is SVGAGI. With 4 bases removed from V and 6 bases from J, the gap between germline ends came to 10 bases. The CDR3 spans 13 residues. TCRdb reprocessed the RACE reads via MiXCR and lists one record per CDR3 protein. The sample lists more than 50,000 distinct CDR3 sequences; around 6.6% were seen once. Study conclusions and caveats: No alteration of TCRs above 1 in 1000 frequency was seen with DPC sensitization.

The sequences come from whole blood, collected in connection with sensitization to the hapten diphenylcyclopropenone (DPC). J is TRBJ1-3 and V is TRBV6-5; no firm D call. The receptor's source is a woman aged 25 to 39 with alopecia areata. Some clones in this sample may be carry-over from other donors' samples. CDR3 sequence (DNA): TGTGCCAGCAGTTCTCCCTTGGAAAACACCATATATTTT. Protein product: CASSSPLENTIYF.